Listed here are 17 T cell receptor beta chains from one sample, sequenced in a study of response to subunit inactivated influenza vaccine. TCRdb reanalysed the RT-PCR reads using MiXCR and keeps one entry per CDR3 protein. Here the sample spans fewer than 800,000 distinct CDR3 sequences, 15% to 18% being singletons. The sequences come from PBMCs from blood, collected 11 to 12 days after vaccination. Every receptor here comes from a man between 50 and 59 years old who received an inactivated influenza vaccine.

A few counts support this clonotype. The chain joins TRBV18 to TRBJ2-7; TRBD2 matches 7 bases. Germline V gene data show CDR1 as KGHSH and CDR2 as LQKENI. This CDR3 region has 13 residues. With 1 base clipped from V and 3 bases from J, the junction kept 0 bases outside the gene matches. The CDR3 reads CASSPLAGYEQYF. In nucleotides, the CDR3 is TGTGCCAGCTCACCACTAGCGGGCTACGAGCAGTACTTC. The full variable domain, rest sourced from reference TRBV18 and TRBJ2-7, is NAGVMQNPRHLVRRRGQEARLRCSPMKGHSHVYWYRQLPEEGLKFMVYLQKENIIDESGMPKERFSAEFPKEGPSILRIQQVVRGDSAAYFCASSPLAGYEQYFGPGTRLTVT.

This chain links TRBV5-1 with TRBJ2-2; D assignment may be TRBD1 or TRBD2 (5 bases each). V was clipped by 6 bases and J by 0 bases, with 12 bases between them. Per the germline V gene, CDR1 is SGHRS and CDR2 is YFSETQ. The CDR3 has 15 residues. The DNA for the CDR3 is TGCGCCAGCACACTGCCGGGACCGAACACCGGGGAGCTGTTTTTT. Translation: CASTLPGPNTGELFF.

The chain carries TRBV9 and TRBJ2-3; D is perhaps TRBD1 (5 bases). Germline CDR1 is SGDLS and CDR2 is YYNGEE. The CDR3 is 15 residues long. The V gene lost 5 bases and the J gene lost 5 bases, with 18 bases spanning the gap. The CDR3 nucleotides read TGTGCCAGCAGACCTGACAGCTCCCCATTAGATACGCAGTATTTT. This sequence encodes CASRPDSSPLDTQYF.

This clonotype was detected only a few times. The V gene is TRBV4-1, the J gene TRBJ2-7; 10 bases match TRBD1. The CDR3 extends over 15 amino acids. Germline CDR1 reads MGHRA; CDR2 reads YSYEKL. The ends lost 2 bases at V and 1 base at J; junction bases unmatched: 2. The CDR3 loop is CASSQLDRGSYEQYF. CDR3 nucleotide sequence: TGCGCCAGCAGCCAACTGGACAGGGGGTCCTACGAGCAGTACTTC.

This clonotype has just one count. The genes are TRBV12-3 or TRBV12-4 and TRBJ1-5; D remains ambiguous. V was pared by 4 bases and J by 1 base, with 8 bases between. The CDR3 length is 14 residues. Here the CDR3 DNA reads TGTGCCAGCAGTTCCAGTGAGAGCAATCAGCCCCAGCATTTT. It yields the protein CASSSSESNQPQHF.

The chain combines TRBV27 with TRBJ2-3, with D possibly being TRBD2 (5 bases). V lost 2 bases to trimming and J lost 2 bases, with 17 bases between them. Germline loops: CDR1 MNHEY, CDR2 SMNVEV (reference sequence). CDR3 size: 17 residues. The chain's CDR3 is CASSLDVGTGTTDTQYF. CDR3 bases: TGTGCCAGCAGTTTAGACGTTGGAACGGGAACCACAGATACGCAGTATTTT.

This clonotype was picked up a small number of times. The rearrangement links TRBV27 to TRBJ2-6; D remains ambiguous. The CDR3 length is 13 residues. CDR1 and CDR2 (germline): MNHEY, SMNVEV (reference sequence). Trimming removed 1 base from V and 3 bases from J, with 1 base in between. DNA for the CDR3: TGTGCCAGCAGTTTATTTGGGGCCAACGTCCTGACTTTC. Its translation: CASSLFGANVLTF.

This clonotype was detected a few times. V usage is TRBV5-1 and J usage is TRBJ2-3; possibly TRBD2 for D (5 bases). This CDR3 has 15 residues. From germline, CDR1 is SGHRS and CDR2 YFSETQ. The germline V and J ends were trimmed by 0 bases and 3 bases, with 11 bases remaining between them. The CDR3 sequence is CASSLVVGGTDTQYF. The CDR3 region has the DNA TGCGCCAGCAGCTTGGTGGTCGGAGGTACAGATACGCAGTATTTT. Full variable domain (remainder filled in from reference TRBV5-1 and TRBJ2-3): KAGVTQTPRYLIKTRGQQVTLSCSPISGHRSVSWYQQTPGQGLQFLFEYFSETQRNKGNFPGRFSGRQFSNSRSEMNVSTLELGDSALYLCASSLVVGGTDTQYFGPGTRLTVL.

The gene calls are TRBV24-1 and TRBJ2-1, with a tentative D call TRBD2 (5 bases). The germline V and J ends were trimmed by 3 bases and 8 bases, with 16 bases remaining between them. The CDR3 covers 15 residues. Germline values: CDR1 KGHDR, CDR2 SFDVKD. The CDR3 spells CATSDPGGRPDEQFF. The CDR3 DNA reads as TGTGCCACCAGTGATCCGGGCGGGCGCCCCGATGAGCAGTTCTTC.

The chain uses TRBV4-2 and TRBJ2-7, with D hard to call. Trimming removed 0 bases at V and 0 bases at J, with 15 bases between. CDR1 is LGHNA and CDR2 is YNFKEQ in the germline V gene. This CDR3 is built from 17 residues. This chain's CDR3 is CASSQDLTRWSSYEQYF. As DNA, the CDR3 is TGTGCCAGCAGCCAAGACCTGACGAGGTGGAGCTCCTACGAGCAGTACTTC.

The chain has TRBV3-1 and TRBJ1-1; 8 bases fit TRBD1. Germline CDR1 is LGHDT and CDR2 is YNNKEL (reference sequence). The V and J ends lost 5 bases and 1 base, in that order; junction bases with no gene match: 9. This CDR3 is built from 16 residues. The DNA of the CDR3 is TGTGCCAGCAGCAGATACTTTACAGGGGGGAACACTGAAGCTTTCTTT. Its protein is CASSRYFTGGNTEAFF.

This clonotype was observed a few times. The V and J genes are TRBV20-1 and TRBJ1-6; tentatively, D is TRBD1 (5 bases). Germline values: CDR1 DFQATT, CDR2 SNEGSKA (reference sequence). The CDR3 consists of 12 residues. The germline V and J ends were trimmed by 6 bases and 10 bases, with 13 bases remaining between them. CDR3 bases: TGCAGTGCCCGAGGGGTTGAGTCACCCCTCCACTTT. It is translated as CSARGVESPLHF.

This rearrangement joins TRBV5-4 to TRBJ2-5, with D uncertain. Trimming cost V 5 bases and J 5 bases, with 16 bases left between them. CDR3 size: 14 residues. CDR1 is SGHNT, CDR2 YYREEE, per germline (reference sequence). The CDR3 region has the DNA TGTGCCAGCAGATGGGAACTAACGACGGAGACCCAGTACTTC. Protein sequence: CASRWELTTETQYF. The full variable domain, with the rest looked up from reference TRBV5-4 and TRBJ2-5, is ETGVTQSPTHLIKTRGQQVTLRCSSQSGHNTVSWYQQALGQGPQFIFQYYREEENGRGNFPPRFSGLQFPNYSSELNVNALELDDSALYLCASRWELTTETQYFGPGTRLLVL.

This chain links TRBV7-9 with TRBJ2-1; D is unresolved. The CDR3 loop spans 12 amino acids. CDR1 is SEHNR, CDR2 FQNEAQ, per germline (reference sequence). The V and J ends lost 4 bases and 9 bases respectively, with 10 bases between them. The CDR3 DNA sequence: TGTGCCAGCAGCTCCTATCTCCCTGAGCAGTTCTTC. Protein: CASSSYLPEQFF.

This clonotype was seen only a few times. The chain carries TRBV7-8 and TRBJ2-1; possibly TRBD2 for D (5 bases). Trimming took 1 base from V and 6 from J, leaving 10 bases between them. The CDR3 has 14 residues. From germline, CDR1 is SGHVS and CDR2 FQNEAQ. This chain's CDR3 is CASSLEWRSNEQFF. For the CDR3, the DNA is TGTGCCAGCAGCTTAGAATGGAGGAGCAATGAGCAGTTCTTC.

V is TRBV4-2 and J is TRBJ2-1; D may be TRBD1 or TRBD2 (6 bases each). The germline V gene has CDR1 LGHNA and CDR2 YNFKEQ. CDR3 length: 16 amino acids. Trimming shortened V by 0 bases and J by 2 bases, and 11 bases separated the two germline ends. CDR3 loop: CASSQEPGAPYNEQFF. The CDR3 DNA follows: TGTGCCAGCAGCCAAGAACCGGGGGCCCCCTACAATGAGCAGTTCTTC.

This clonotype was counted a few times. The chain carries TRBV7-9 and TRBJ2-7; tentative D call: TRBD1 (6 bases). The CDR3 totals 14 residues. V was shortened by 2 bases and J by 4 bases, with 12 bases between the two germline ends. Looked up from germline, CDR1 is SEHNR and CDR2 is FQNEAQ (reference sequence). CDR3 protein: CASSLPPGVYEQYF. DNA for the CDR3: TGTGCCAGCAGCTTACCCCCAGGGGTTTACGAGCAGTACTTC. The full variable domain, in which reference TRBV7-9 and TRBJ2-7 provide the parts outside the CDR3, is DTGVSQNPRHKITKRGQNVTFRCDPISEHNRLYWYRQTLGQGPEFLTYFQNEAQLEKSRLLSDRFSAERPKGSFSTLEIQRTEQGDSAMYLCASSLPPGVYEQYFGPGTRLTVT.